This record looks at one T cell receptor beta chain sequence and its context. This clonotype was detected only a few times. Its antigen is not yet known. No base qualities exist here, and no much larger clone lies one base off it. The junction shows trimming of 6 bases on V and 0 bases on J, plus 5 bases between the germline ends. The CDR3 holds 11 amino acids from the cysteine to the phenylalanine. Left in the record is the CDR3 DNA by itself, 33 bases read in frame from the first base. CDR1 and CDR2, per the germline V gene, are SQVTM and ANQGSEA. The data stem from a study of blood T cells in healthy people across ages (dated by TCRdb to 2015 to 2017). Notes on the research overall: In model experiments, template switching captured roughly one uniquely barcoded TCR beta cDNA molecule for every two T cells. The study measured age-related changes in TCR beta repertoire diversity using deep sequencing normalized with unique cDNA molecular identifiers. The donors were divided into four age groups: young (average around 17 years), middle-aged (over 35), aged (approximately 62) and long-lived (roughly 86). To avoid experimental bias, donors of different ages were distributed randomly across sequencing lanes. For two donors (one aged 18 to 29 and one aged 80 or older), the study analyzed two additional independent replicas of 1 million unique cDNA reads from the same blood draw. Overall study outcomes, separate from this receptor: Donor CMV infection status was unknown, potentially confounding age-related changes in expanded clonotypes. There was a strong correlation between observed TCR beta diversity and the percentage of naive T cells measured by flow cytometry. Estimates of total diversity based on one million sequenced T cells were considered lower bounds and underestimates. Conclusive comparison of naive and antigen-experienced compartments was prevented by the profiling of bulk unsorted PBMCs. As age increased, observed TCR beta diversity per million T cells dropped in a roughly linear way, and a significant reduction was already evident by age roughly 40. Compared with the aged group, the long-lived group had more naive CD4+ T cells, fewer expanded clones and increased TCR diversity, suggesting age selection.

The method behind the library was 5' RACE. Sequencing relied on an Illumina HiSeq 2500. A second roughly 7 to 12 cycle PCR used a sample-barcoded 5' primer and a J-beta primer mix. Each TCR beta cDNA molecule received a unique molecular identifier from a template-switch 5' adaptor carrying 12 random nucleotides. Each sample yielded at least 2.5 million CDR3-containing paired-end reads. The Mint cDNA synthesis kit, primed by a TRBC-specific oligonucleotide, was used to synthesize first-strand cDNA from all RNA. Following uracil-DNA glycosylase treatment, all cDNA underwent a first 18-cycle PCR with the universal primers M1SS and BC2_uni_R. From the authors' description of their analysis: Normalization of each sample was performed by random selection of 1 million high-quality reads, each carrying a distinct molecular identifier. Instead of being binned into consensus sequences, reads that shared molecular identifiers were thrown out. CDR3 identification, clonotype clustering and error correction used MiTCR with a Q25 quality threshold and the strictest error-elimination algorithm. Lower-bound total TCR beta diversity was estimated with a nonparametric unseen species model using Euler transformation. The public sequencing data were trimmed at Q25 with fastp and processed into clonotypes with MiXCR by TCRdb, which kept only in-frame beta chains. Merged by CDR3 protein, the rows form single entries marked with the most common genes and DNA. TCRdb, not the original authors, processed these V and J calls. In all, the sample holds 650,000 to 800,000 distinct CDR3 sequences, and under 45% of those were seen once. About 19% of the sample comes from the top ten.

The donors were some 36 Caucasian individuals from Russia, aged roughly 6 to 90 years, who were systemically healthy. Approximately 9.3 milliliters of peripheral blood were collected from each donor into EDTA-treated Vacutainer tubes. Ficoll-Paque density-gradient centrifugation was used to isolate PBMCs, with at least 7 million per sample. Trizol reagent was used to extract total RNA from PBMCs, with at least 5.5 micrograms per sample. For every donor, flow cytometry on a PBMC aliquot measured the percentage of naive CD45RAhigh/CD27high T cells. The rearrangement combines TRBV29-1 with TRBJ1-2, with no reliable assignment of the D segment. This sequence originates from a man aged 60-69 years in good health. Sequencing used blood. The CDR3 protein: CSVAANYGYTF. The base sequence is TGCAGCGTCGCCGCTAACTATGGCTACACCTTC.